The 26 T cell receptor beta chains below come from one sample, sequenced in a study of blood T cell dynamics during melanoma immunotherapy. TCRdb's copy holds only in-frame clones and misses some; the assay was immunoSEQ multiplex PCR. In the table there are more than 14,000 clones, approximately 90% of which are singletons. Time point here: week 3, after first cycle of checkpoint inhibitor. This sample comprised blood, obtained from a patient treated with checkpoint blockade. All receptors come from a human donor with melanoma.

The chain recombines TRBV11-2 with TRBJ2-5, with a tentative D call TRBD1 (5 bases). V was cut by 4 bases and J by 1 base, with 10 bases left in between. Per germline, CDR1 SGHAT and CDR2 FQNNGV. CDR3 size: 14 residues. The CDR3 sequence is CASSSPDSQETQYF. The CDR3 nucleotides read TGTGCCAGCAGCTCTCCCGACAGCCAAGAGACCCAGTACTTC.

The chain combines TRBV29-1 with TRBJ2-3; 10 bases are a match to TRBD1. Germline V gives CDR1 SQVTM, CDR2 ANQGSEA. The CDR3 is 15 residues long. V lost 4 bases to trimming and J lost 1 base; unmatched junction nucleotides: 5. Here the CDR3 reads CSVAGGTGGTDTQYF. The DNA of the CDR3 is TGCAGCGTTGCTGGGGGGACAGGGGGCACAGATACGCAGTATTTT.

The chain uses TRBV6-6 and TRBJ1-4, with TRBD1 as a possible D gene (5 bases). Deletions cut 4 bases from V and 4 bases from J, with 7 bases between. The CDR3 has 13 amino acids. In germline, CDR1 is MNHNY, CDR2 SVGAGI (reference sequence). CDR3 bases: TGTGCCAGCAGTTCGACAGTTAATGAAAAACTGTTTTTT. This encodes CASSSTVNEKLFF.

V and J are TRBV7-3 and TRBJ2-7; no clear D. The germline V and J ends were trimmed by 2 bases and 2 bases, with 13 bases remaining between them. The CDR3 totals 15 residues. CDR1 and CDR2 from the germline V gene are SGHTA and FQGTGA. This CDR3 reads CASSLGSYGPYEQYF. DNA for the CDR3: TGTGCCAGCAGCTTAGGGTCGTATGGCCCCTACGAGCAGTACTTC.

The V gene is TRBV7-9, the J gene TRBJ2-3, with 9 bases that match TRBD1. Trimming cost V 5 bases and J 3 bases; bases outside gene matches: 6. The CDR3 contains 15 residues. From germline, CDR1 is SEHNR and CDR2 FQNEAQ (reference sequence). CDR3 bases: TGTGCCAGCAGCCCCGGGACAGGGCATACAGATACGCAGTATTTT. It is translated as CASSPGTGHTDTQYF. Full variable domain (outside the CDR3, taken from reference TRBV7-9 and TRBJ2-3): DTGVSQNPRHKITKRGQNVTFRCDPISEHNRLYWYRQTLGQGPEFLTYFQNEAQLEKSRLLSDRFSAERPKGSFSTLEIQRTEQGDSAMYLCASSPGTGHTDTQYFGPGTRLTVL.

The table lists this clone with a count of one. The genes are TRBV28 and TRBJ2-1, with 13 bases fitting TRBD2. Germline assignment: CDR1 MDHEN and CDR2 SYDVKM. The J segment lost 6 bases and the V segment lost 2 bases, leaving 7 bases of the junction unmatched. There are 17 residues in the CDR3. The CDR3 DNA follows: TGTGCCAGCAGTTTACTCCGACTAGCGGGAGGAGGCAATGAGCAGTTCTTC. Protein product: CASSLLRLAGGGNEQFF. Full variable domain (rest looked up from reference TRBV28 and TRBJ2-1): DVKVTQSSRYLVKRTGEKVFLECVQDMDHENMFWYRQDPGLGLRLIYFSYDVKMKEKGDIPEGYSVSREKKERFSLILESASTNQTSMYLCASSLLRLAGGGNEQFFGPGTRLTVL.

The rearrangement links TRBV28 to TRBJ2-7; D is ambiguous. CDR1 and CDR2 from the germline V gene are MDHEN and SYDVKM. The CDR3 is 13 amino acids. The V and J ends lost 3 bases and 2 bases respectively, with 8 bases between them. CDR3 sequence: CASSFAYTYEQYF. DNA for the CDR3: TGTGCCAGCAGTTTCGCGTACACCTACGAGCAGTACTTC. The full variable domain, rest sourced from reference TRBV28 and TRBJ2-7, is DVKVTQSSRYLVKRTGEKVFLECVQDMDHENMFWYRQDPGLGLRLIYFSYDVKMKEKGDIPEGYSVSREKKERFSLILESASTNQTSMYLCASSFAYTYEQYFGPGTRLTVT.

The chain uses TRBV5-5 and TRBJ2-5; D unresolved. The J call may be faulty, since TRBJ2-7 better matches the DNA end. The CDR3 consists of 13 residues. CDR1 and CDR2 from the germline V gene are SGHKS and YYEKEE (reference sequence). CDR3 nucleotide sequence: TGTGCCAGCAGCGCTCCACCCGCCTACGAGCAGTACTTC. It yields the protein CASSAPPAYEQYF.

The chain has TRBV5-1 and TRBJ1-2; D is unresolved. This CDR3 has 20 residues. The V gene lost 0 bases and the J gene lost 0 bases, with 24 bases spanning the gap. Germline V CDR1 and CDR2: SGHRS, YFSETQ. In DNA, the CDR3 is TGCGCCAGCAGCTTGGGGGCCATCGAGGTCAGATGGCCGGCTAACTATGGCTACACCTTC. Its protein is CASSLGAIEVRWPANYGYTF.

Worth noting for this clone: The DNA is omitted, as the CDR3 cannot be located on it reliably, and the CDR3 follows TCRdb's listing. CDR3: CASSLVLGMGNEQFF. V usage is TRBV28 and J usage is TRBJ2-1. Both ends counted, the CDR3 spans 15 residues. Germline V gene data show CDR1 as MDHEN and CDR2 as SYDVKM.

V gene TRBV21-1 combines with J gene TRBJ2-1; TRBD1, the table's D call, was not compared with the DNA. TRBV21-1 is a documented pseudogene. This CDR3 spans 15 amino acids. CDR3: CASSKAPGGYNEQFF. The DNA for the CDR3 is TGTGCCAGCAGCAAAGCCCCAGGGGGCTACAATGAGCAGTTCTTC.

J is TRBJ2-5 and V is TRBV9; D gene ambiguous. From germline, CDR1 is SGDLS and CDR2 YYNGEE. Between the trimmed V and J ends, which lost 1 base and 2 bases, there was a span of 15 bases. The CDR3 has 16 amino acids. CDR3 sequence reads: CASSVSGALIQETQYF. Written as DNA, the CDR3 is TGTGCCAGCAGCGTAAGTGGAGCTTTAATTCAAGAGACCCAGTACTTC.

The rearrangement uses TRBV11-2 and TRBJ1-5; TRBD1 matches 10 bases. Germline V gene lookup returns CDR1 SGHAT and CDR2 FQNNGV. The V gene end was trimmed by 6 bases and the J gene end by 2 bases; junction bases not matched to a gene: 1. This CDR3 spans 14 amino acids. CDR3 loop: CASSGQGGNQPQHF. CDR3 in DNA: TGTGCCAGCAGTGGACAGGGGGGCAATCAGCCCCAGCATTTT.

J is TRBJ1-2 and V is TRBV30; D is perhaps TRBD1 (6 bases). The CDR3 runs to 12 residues. The V gene's germline CDR1 is GTSNPN and CDR2 SVGIG (reference sequence). Trimming stripped 0 bases from V and 9 bases from J, with 11 bases between. This chain's CDR3 is CAWSVGGHRYTF. The CDR3, as DNA: TGTGCCTGGAGTGTAGGGGGTCATCGCTACACCTTC.

The V call is TRBV7-9, the J call TRBJ1-2; D is unresolved. The CDR3 consists of 13 residues. V dropped 3 bases and J dropped 8 bases, with 13 bases sitting between them. Germline lookup yields CDR1 SEHNR and CDR2 FQNEAQ (reference sequence). The CDR3 sequence is CASSFPGVGGYTF. DNA for the CDR3: TGTGCCAGCAGCTTCCCCGGGGTTGGCGGCTACACCTTC.

The V gene is TRBV7-6, the J gene TRBJ2-1; D not resolved. CDR1 and CDR2 (germline): SGHVS, FNYEAQ. The CDR3 is 14 residues long. The germline V and J ends were trimmed by 5 bases and 3 bases, with 11 bases remaining between them. CDR3 in amino acids: CASSLDGVYNEQFF. DNA for the CDR3: TGTGCCAGCAGCCTTGACGGTGTCTACAATGAGCAGTTCTTC.

The chain is built from TRBV4-2 and TRBJ2-1; D unresolved. Deletions cut 1 base from V and 1 base from J, with 14 bases between. CDR3 length: 17 amino acids. Germline V CDR1 and CDR2: LGHNA, YNFKEQ. The CDR3 sequence is CASSQATAVMSYNEQFF. CDR3 DNA: TGTGCCAGCAGCCAAGCAACAGCTGTTATGTCCTACAATGAGCAGTTCTTC.

The chain recombines TRBV2 with TRBJ2-5, with 10 bases matching TRBD2. Looked up from germline, CDR1 is SNHLY and CDR2 is FYNNEI. CDR3 length: 16 amino acids. V was pared by 1 base and J by 4 bases, with 6 bases of the junction left unmatched. CDR3 region: CASSEVVASGRETQYF. The CDR3 DNA is TGTGCCAGCAGTGAAGTTGTGGCTAGCGGGAGAGAGACCCAGTACTTC.

The rearrangement links TRBV29-1 to TRBJ1-1; 8 nucleotides align to TRBD1. V was pared by 3 bases and J by 5 bases, with 5 bases of the junction left unmatched. There are 13 residues in the CDR3. CDR1 and CDR2 (germline): SQVTM, ANQGSEA. CDR3: CSVDRDRKTEAFF. CDR3 DNA: TGCAGCGTTGATAGGGACAGGAAGACTGAAGCTTTCTTT.

The rearrangement links TRBV28 to TRBJ1-1, with no clear D. Trimming left V 1 base short and J 9 bases short, with 9 bases between. Germline assignment: CDR1 MDHEN and CDR2 SYDVKM. CDR3 length: 12 residues. In DNA, the CDR3 is TGTGCCAGCAGTTTATTGGACGGTAAAGCTTTCTTT. Residues: CASSLLDGKAFF. Full variable domain (remainder filled in from reference TRBV28 and TRBJ1-1): DVKVTQSSRYLVKRTGEKVFLECVQDMDHENMFWYRQDPGLGLRLIYFSYDVKMKEKGDIPEGYSVSREKKERFSLILESASTNQTSMYLCASSLLDGKAFFGQGTRLTVV.

There are a few counts of this clone. The J gene is TRBJ1-1, the V gene TRBV5-1; D may be TRBD1 (5 bases). The length of the CDR3 is 15 residues. The ends were cut back, 4 bases at V and 1 base at J, with 14 bases in the middle. Germline V gene data show CDR1 as SGHRS and CDR2 as YFSETQ. CDR3 loop: CASSLQGTENTEAFF. The DNA of the CDR3 is TGCGCCAGCAGCCTGCAGGGCACAGAGAACACTGAAGCTTTCTTT.

The J gene is TRBJ2-2, the V gene TRBV28, with TRBD2 matching over 11 bases. V gave up 4 bases and J gave up 0 bases; unmatched junction bases: 7. The germline V gene has CDR1 MDHEN and CDR2 SYDVKM. This CDR3 region has 18 residues. The CDR3 is CASSSSGTSGANTGELFF. The CDR3 bases are TGTGCCAGCAGTTCATCCGGGACTAGCGGCGCGAACACCGGGGAGCTGTTTTTT.

V is TRBV18 and J is TRBJ1-5; TRBD1 agrees at 12 bases. The CDR3 runs 18 residues. Germline CDR1 and CDR2: KGHSH and LQKENI. Trimming took 1 base from V and 7 from J; bases not matched to a gene: 11. The CDR3 sequence is CASSPLPPGQGAGQPQHF. The CDR3 DNA follows: TGTGCCAGCTCACCACTACCTCCGGGACAGGGGGCAGGACAGCCCCAGCATTTT.

DNA for the CDR3: TGTGCCATCAGTCAGGGGAGTGGGGAGACCCAGTACTTC. Its protein is CAISQGSGETQYF. The chain has TRBV10-3 and TRBJ2-5; D possibly corresponds to TRBD1 (6 bases). Germline V CDR1 and CDR2: ENHRY, SYGVKD. The CDR3 spans 13 residues. The germline V and J ends were trimmed by 5 bases and 5 bases, with 12 bases remaining between them.

The rearrangement links TRBV7-9 to TRBJ1-2; the D gene is possibly TRBD1 (5 bases). V was clipped by 5 bases and J by 5 bases, with 12 bases between them. Germline-derived CDR1 and CDR2 are SEHNR and FQNEAQ (reference sequence). This CDR3 comprises 13 residues. CDR3 sequence: CASSPRGGYGYTF. In DNA, the CDR3 is TGTGCCAGCAGCCCTAGGGGCGGGTATGGCTACACCTTC.

The V gene is TRBV10-1, the J gene TRBJ1-2; 7 bases agree with TRBD1. Germline trimming cut 6 bases from V and 3 bases from J; bases unmatched to any gene: 16. Germline values: CDR1 WNHNN, CDR2 SYGVQD (reference sequence). This CDR3 is 17 amino acids long. CDR3 in amino acids: CASRPGGQSTFYYGYTF. The CDR3 DNA is TGCGCCAGCAGACCCGGGGGACAGAGTACTTTTTACTATGGCTACACCTTC.